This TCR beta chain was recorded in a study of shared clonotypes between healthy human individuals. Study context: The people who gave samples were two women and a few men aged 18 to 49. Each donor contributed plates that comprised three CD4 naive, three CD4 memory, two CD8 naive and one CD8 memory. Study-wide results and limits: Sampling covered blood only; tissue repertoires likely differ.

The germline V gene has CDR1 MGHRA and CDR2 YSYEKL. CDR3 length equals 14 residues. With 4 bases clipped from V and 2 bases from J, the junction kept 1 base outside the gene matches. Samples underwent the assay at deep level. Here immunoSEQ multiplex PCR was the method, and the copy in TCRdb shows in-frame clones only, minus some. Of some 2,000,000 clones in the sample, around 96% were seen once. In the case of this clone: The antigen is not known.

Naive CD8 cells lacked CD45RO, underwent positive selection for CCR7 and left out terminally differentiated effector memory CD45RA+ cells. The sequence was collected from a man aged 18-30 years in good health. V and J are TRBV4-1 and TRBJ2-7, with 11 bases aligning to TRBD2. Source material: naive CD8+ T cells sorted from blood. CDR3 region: CASSPTSGAYEQYF. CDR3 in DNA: TGCGCCAGCAGCCCGACTAGCGGGGCCTACGAGCAGTACTTC.